This T cell receptor beta chain was captured in a study of graft-versus-host responses after intestinal transplantation. Across the study: Each transplant was multivisceral, liver-intestinal, or isolated intestinal. Among the recipients, all got anti-thymocyte globulin induction and then tacrolimus and steroids for approximately 3 years. Study-wide results and limits: GvH clones detected in recipient marrow included some appearing first in ileum or blood.

Profiled with immunoSEQ multiplex PCR; TCRdb holds only in-frame clones, not every one. The sample includes tens of thousands of clones, just over 90% of them seen just once. Details on this clone: Its antigen is not known.

The CDR3 has 15 residues. The V gene end was trimmed by 5 bases and the J gene end by 13 bases; junction bases not matched to a gene: 18. Germline V gene data show CDR1 as SGHVS and CDR2 as FNYEAQ. This chain links TRBV7-6 with TRBJ1-2; 8 bases are a match to TRBD1. Sample: unstimulated CD8+ T cells sorted from spleen or lymph node cells, taken before intestinal transplant. The sequence came from a human donor who received an intestinal transplant. CDR3 nucleotide sequence: TGTGCCAGCAGCCTGGGTCCGACAGGGGAAAACGGTGTCACCTTC. Translating gives CASSLGPTGENGVTF.